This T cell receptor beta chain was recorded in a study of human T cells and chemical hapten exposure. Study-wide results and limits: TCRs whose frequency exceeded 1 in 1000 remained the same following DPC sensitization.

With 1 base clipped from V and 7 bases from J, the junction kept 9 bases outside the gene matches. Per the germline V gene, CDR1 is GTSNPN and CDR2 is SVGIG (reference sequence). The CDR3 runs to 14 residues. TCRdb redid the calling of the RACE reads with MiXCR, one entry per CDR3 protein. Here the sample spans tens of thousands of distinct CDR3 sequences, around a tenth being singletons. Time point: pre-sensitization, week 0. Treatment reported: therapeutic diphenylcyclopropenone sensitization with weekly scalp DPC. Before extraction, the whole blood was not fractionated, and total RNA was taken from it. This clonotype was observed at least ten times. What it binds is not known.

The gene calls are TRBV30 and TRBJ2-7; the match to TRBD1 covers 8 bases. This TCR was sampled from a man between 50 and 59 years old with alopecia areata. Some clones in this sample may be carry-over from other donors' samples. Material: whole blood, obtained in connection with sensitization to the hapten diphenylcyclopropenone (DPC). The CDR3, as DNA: TGTGCCTGGAGTGAAGGACAGGGAGTATGGGAGCAGTACTTC. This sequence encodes CAWSEGQGVWEQYF.